This entry is about one TCR beta chain. This specimen comes from a study of T cell changes during pregnancy in multiple sclerosis. This CDR3 has 14 residues. The germline gives CDR1 SGHTA, CDR2 FQGTGA. The V gene lost 1 base and the J gene lost 8 bases, with 12 bases spanning the gap. The table came from immunoSEQ multiplex PCR; TCRdb's copy has only in-frame clones and leaves some out. The table shows tens of thousands of clones, with 90% occurring only once. This sequence joins TRBV7-3 and TRBJ2-1; D is possibly TRBD2 (5 bases). This clonotype was obtained from a female donor in good health, enrolled as a control in a pregnancy study. Here the sequenced sample was peripheral blood, taken in the third trimester of pregnancy. The CDR3 reads CASSLNGGIDEQFF. The CDR3 coding sequence is TGTGCCAGCAGCTTAAACGGAGGTATCGATGAGCAGTTCTTC. The whole variable domain, remainder taken from reference TRBV7-3 and TRBJ2-1, is GAGVSQTPSNKVTEKGKYVELRCDPISGHTALYWYRQSLGQGPEFLIYFQGTGAADDSGLPNDRFFAVRPEGSVSTLKIQRTERGDSAVYLCASSLNGGIDEQFFGPGTRLTVL.